This is a list of T cell receptor beta chains from one sample in a study of T cell responses to AZD1222 COVID-19 vaccine. Profiled with immunoSEQ multiplex PCR; TCRdb holds only in-frame clones, not every one. This sample yields around 170,000 clones, of which just over 90% are seen a single time; about 1.6% belongs to the top ten. The source was peripheral blood, collected on day 0 of AZD1222 vaccination. The receptors shown here come from an adult in good health. CDR3s include the opening cysteine and the closing phenylalanine or tryptophan. The D gene is left open where the match is weak. Some rows mark clone size as missing; the rest say once, few, many or name a class of expanded clone.

-,TRBJ2-4,TRBV6-2/TRBV6-3,-,TGTGCCAGCAGTTGGCGCGATCTAGCCAAAAACATTCAGTACTTC,CASSWRDLAKNIQYF
-,TRBJ1-1,TRBV28,few,TGTGCCAGCAGTTTAGTACAGGGGAACACTGAAGCTTTCTTT,CASSLVQGNTEAFF
-,TRBJ2-2,TRBV7-9,-,TGTGCCAGCAGCCCCCGCGCGGGTGCCTTCGGGGAGCTGTTTTTT,CASSPRAGAFGELFF
-,TRBJ2-3,TRBV11-2,-,TGTGCCAGCAGAAGGACGGGGGCTTCCACAGATACGCAGTATTTT,CASRRTGASTDTQYF
TRBD1,TRBJ2-2,TRBV25-1,once,TGTGCCAGCAGTGAAAAGGACAGGGGGATACGCACCGGGGAGCTGTTTTTT,CASSEKDRGIRTGELFF
-,TRBJ1-2,TRBV15,-,TGTGCCACCAGCAGCCGCACAGGGATACAGCCGTATGGCTACACCTTC,CATSSRTGIQPYGYTF
TRBD2,TRBJ2-3,TRBV6-4,-,TGTGCCAGCAGTGGGACTAGCGGGGGCACAGATACGCAGTATTTT,CASSGTSGGTDTQYF
-,TRBJ1-2,TRBV5-6,-,TGTGCCAGCAGCCGAACCGATAGGGGGGACTATGGCTACACCTTC,CASSRTDRGDYGYTF
-,TRBJ1-5,TRBV7-6,-,TGTGCCAGCAGCTTAGATCCGGGAAGCAATCAGCCCCAGCATTTT,CASSLDPGSNQPQHF
-,TRBJ1-6,TRBV7-2,-,TGTGCCAGCAGCTTAGATCAAACTAATTCACCCCTCCACTTT,CASSLDQTNSPLHF
TRBD2,TRBJ2-5,TRBV3-1/TRBV3-2,-,TGTGCCAGCAGCCAAGGATCAGCGGGGGGGCTTGAGACCCAGTACTTC,CASSQGSAGGLETQYF
TRBD2,TRBJ2-3,TRBV24-1,-,TGTGCCACCAGTGATTCAAGACTAGCGGGGGGGAGCACAGATACGCAGTATTTT,CATSDSRLAGGSTDTQYF
-,TRBJ2-1,TRBV3-1/TRBV3-2,-,TGTGCCAGCAGCCAAACCGATGCAAATGAGCAGTTCTTC,CASSQTDANEQFF
TRBD1,TRBJ1-2,TRBV19,-,TGTGCCAGTAGTACCCTGGGACAGGGTCTACCCGCTAACTATGGCTACACCTTC,CASSTLGQGLPANYGYTF
TRBD1,TRBJ2-5,TRBV7-9,-,TGTGCCAGCAGCGAAGGACAGGGGGATTGGGAGACCCAGTACTTC,CASSEGQGDWETQYF
-,TRBJ2-2,TRBV7-2,-,TGTGCCAGCAGCCTAATTGGGTACACCGGGGAGCTGTTTTTT,CASSLIGYTGELFF
-,TRBJ1-2,TRBV9,-,TGTGCCAGCAGCGTAGGCAGGGGTGTGAAGGGCTACACCTTC,CASSVGRGVKGYTF
-,TRBJ1-1,TRBV7-2,-,TGTGCCAGCAGCCCCCACAGCATGAACACTGAAGCTTTCTTT,CASSPHSMNTEAFF
-,TRBJ1-3,TRBV5-1,-,TGCGCCAGCAGCTTGGGACCTGGAAACACCATATATTTT,CASSLGPGNTIYF
TRBD2,TRBJ2-1,TRBV28,-,TGTGCCAGCAGTCCGCCGACTAGCGAGGGGTACAATGAGCAGTTCTTC,CASSPPTSEGYNEQFF
-,TRBJ1-6,TRBV7-2,-,TGTGCCAGCAGCGCCCCGGGACCGATAAATTCACCCCTCCACTTT,CASSAPGPINSPLHF
-,TRBJ2-7,TRBV11-1,-,TGTGCCAGCAGCTCGAAGCGGCTCCCCTACGAGCAGTACTTC,CASSSKRLPYEQYF
-,TRBJ1-2,TRBV9,-,TGTGCCAGCAGCGTGGGGGACGGCCCATATGGCTACACCTTC,CASSVGDGPYGYTF
TRBD1,TRBJ1-2,TRBV19,-,TGTGCCAGTAGTCGTACCGGGACAGGGATCGGTGGCTACACCTTC,CASSRTGTGIGGYTF
-,TRBJ1-1,TRBV7-2,once,TGTGCCAGCAGCTTGTGGGGAACTGAAGCTTTCTTT,CASSLWGTEAFF
-,TRBJ1-2,TRBV13,-,TGTGCCAGCAGCCCCCAAGAAGGGACCGGCGGCTACACCTTC,CASSPQEGTGGYTF
-,TRBJ1-1,TRBV15,-,TGTGCCACCAGCAGAGATCCCGACCACACTGAAGCTTTCTTT,CATSRDPDHTEAFF
TRBD1,TRBJ1-4,TRBV5-1,-,TGCGCCAGCAGCTCAGCAACCGGGACAGGGAGTGAAAAACTGTTTTTT,CASSSATGTGSEKLFF
-,TRBJ2-7,TRBV6-2/TRBV6-3,-,TGTGCCAGCAGTAAAACCGGGATCGGCGAGCAGTACTTC,CASSKTGIGEQYF
-,TRBJ1-2,TRBV7-2,-,TGTGCCAGCAGCTCACTAGGGGGTGGCTACACCTTC,CASSSLGGGYTF
TRBD1,TRBJ1-3,TRBV28,-,TGTGCCAGCAGTCCGGACAGGGGGGAATCTGGAAACACCATATATTTT,CASSPDRGESGNTIYF
-,TRBJ1-2,TRBV4-1,-,TGCGCCAGCAGCCAACCTAGCCTCGTGGGGGAGCATGGCTACACCTTC,CASSQPSLVGEHGYTF
TRBD2,TRBJ2-1,TRBV4-3,-,TGCGCCAGCAGCCTTGGGACGGGGGGCTCCTACAATGAGCAGTTCTTC,CASSLGTGGSYNEQFF
-,TRBJ2-7,TRBV7-9,-,TGTGCCAGCAGCTTAGAAGGGAACGAGCAGTACTTC,CASSLEGNEQYF
TRBD1,TRBJ2-7,TRBV30,-,TGTGCCTGGGCCCGGGGACAGGGGGCCTACGAGCAGTACTTC,CAWARGQGAYEQYF
TRBD2,TRBJ2-3,TRBV11-3,-,TGTGCCAGCAGCCGACGGGGGGGCACAGATACGCAGTATTTT,CASSRRGGTDTQYF
-,TRBJ1-4,TRBV20-1,-,TGCAGTGCTAGCGCCTTGGAGGAACTGTTTTTT,CSASALEELFF
-,TRBJ1-2,TRBV29-1,-,TGCAGCGTTATAGGGGAGAAGGACTATGGCTACACCTTC,CSVIGEKDYGYTF
TRBD2,TRBJ2-3,TRBV19,-,TGTGCCAGTAGTATAATCCCCTTGGGCGGGGGGGCGGCAGATACGCAGTATTTT,CASSIIPLGGGAADTQYF
TRBD1,TRBJ1-4,TRBV19,-,TGTGCCAGTAGGGGACAGCGCAATAATGAAAAACTGTTTTTT,CASRGQRNNEKLFF
TRBD1,TRBJ1-1,TRBV11-2,-,TGTGCCAGCAGCTTCCGGTCACAGGGGGAAGCTTTCTTT,CASSFRSQGEAFF
-,TRBJ1-1,TRBV5-1,-,TGCGCCAGCTCGAGGGGGATACAAGCTTTCTTT,CASSRGIQAFF